The clone carrying this T cell receptor beta chain was observed at least ten times. Its matching antigen is unknown. The study amplified TCR beta CDR3 regions using RNA transcripts. Second-round multiplex PCR followed a first-round RT-PCR using HTBI primers. TCRdb recomputed calls from the multiplex PCR reads with MiXCR, one row per CDR3 protein. This table holds about 620,000 distinct CDR3 sequences, 22% found once. This sample was taken from a study of Graves' ophthalmopathy and Graves' hyperthyroidism. Whole-study results and caveats: Among expanded thyroid clonotypes above 0.001 frequency, most also occurred in blood.

Germline CDR1 SGHAT, CDR2 FQNNGV. Trimming removed 11 bases from V and 5 bases from J, with 18 bases in between. This CDR3 comprises 13 residues. V is TRBV11-2 and J is TRBJ1-1, with D possibly matching TRBD1 (5 bases). Input material: peripheral blood. The sequence was collected from a woman in her late teens or twenties with stable Graves' hyperthyroidism. Some clones in this sample may be carry-over from other donors' samples. The DNA for the CDR3 is TGTGCCTGGGGGGAAGGGTATGGGACTGAAGCTTTCTTT. This encodes CAWGEGYGTEAFF.